This T cell receptor beta chain was recovered during a study of blood T cells in healthy people across ages (dated by TCRdb to between 2014 and 2017). Some background on the complete study: In model experiments, template switching captured roughly one uniquely barcoded TCR beta cDNA molecule for every two T cells. The study measured age-related changes in TCR beta repertoire diversity using deep sequencing normalized with unique cDNA molecular identifiers. Four age groups were formed from the donors: young (average approximately 16 years), middle-aged (approximately 40), aged (more than 55) and long-lived (around 80). Two additional independent replicas of 1 million unique cDNA reads from the same blood draw were analyzed for two donors (one aged 18 to 30 and one aged 80 or older). Findings and caveats that apply to the study as a whole: Because donor CMV infection status was unknown, age-related changes in expanded clonotypes were potentially confounded. A strong correlation was found between observed TCR beta diversity and the percentage of naive T cells measured by flow cytometry. Observed TCR beta diversity per million T cells fell roughly linearly with age, and a significant reduction was already apparent by age roughly 40. Since profiling was done on bulk unsorted PBMCs, naive and antigen-experienced compartments could not be conclusively compared. Estimates of total diversity based on one million sequenced T cells were regarded as lower bounds and as underestimates. Compared with the aged group, the long-lived group had more naive CD4+ T cells, fewer expanded clones and increased TCR diversity, a pattern suggesting age selection.

Receptor libraries were prepared by 5' RACE. TCRdb records Illumina HiSeq 2500 as the sequencer. A second PCR of 7 to 11 cycles was performed with a sample-barcoded 5' primer and a J-beta primer mix. A unique molecular identifier was introduced onto each TCR beta cDNA molecule by a template-switch 5' adaptor carrying 12 random nucleotides. Each sample yielded at least 2.5 million CDR3-containing paired-end reads. First-strand cDNA synthesis was performed from all RNA using the Mint cDNA synthesis kit, with priming by a TRBC-specific oligonucleotide. After uracil-DNA glycosylase treatment, a first 18-cycle PCR used universal primers M1SS and BC2_uni_R on all cDNA. The authors' pipeline ran thus. For normalization, 1 million high-quality reads were randomly selected from each sample, with every read carrying a distinct molecular identifier. Reads sharing molecular identifiers were discarded rather than binned into consensus sequences. MiTCR, with a Q25 quality threshold and the strictest error-elimination algorithm, was used for CDR3 identification, clonotype clustering and error correction. Lower-bound total TCR beta diversity was estimated with a nonparametric unseen species model using Euler transformation. TCRdb handled the public reads itself, with Q25 trimming in fastp and clone calling in MiXCR, and kept productive beta chains. Identical CDR3 protein sequences are pooled into one entry, listed with their most common genes and DNA. TCRdb, not the authors, supplied the V and J calls. The sample contains 900,000 to 950,000 distinct CDR3 sequences, about 28% of them found a single time. The ten largest account for around 9.6% of the sample.

Donors were 40 or so systemically healthy Caucasian individuals from Russia aged roughly 6 to 90 years. Each donor gave roughly 11 milliliters of peripheral blood, drawn into EDTA-treated Vacutainer tubes. Ficoll-Paque density-gradient centrifugation was used to isolate PBMCs, with at least 7 million obtained per sample. Trizol reagent was used to extract total RNA from the PBMCs, yielding at least 5 micrograms per sample. Naive CD45RAhigh/CD27high T cell percentages were measured by flow cytometry on a PBMC aliquot from every donor. This clonotype was detected many times. Its antigen remains unidentified. No clone much larger than this one lies a single base away; base qualities are absent. These same records also appear under a second study, on T cells of mothers and their children. Per that second paper: Nine systemically healthy Caucasian individuals, comprising three mothers and their six children, were included as donors. cDNA synthesis used all of the extracted RNA, with approximately 1.4 ug of RNA in each 15 ul reaction. In the second PCR, sample barcodes and 2-4 random nucleotides were introduced via the M1S primer. Over 9.5 million TCR beta CDR3 reads were obtained for each mother, and approximately 3 million reads were obtained for each child. TCR recombination output is similarly shaped by thymic selection in related and unrelated pairs, with a minor effect exerted by inherited differences. Normalized repertoire overlap in related mother-child pairs was always slightly higher than in unrelated mother-child pairs, but the difference was never significant. No persistent microchimeric T cell clones were found, with a detection sensitivity of approximately 100 clones per million clonotypes. Deep NGS was used in the study to compare the TCR beta repertoires of mothers and children and to look for features that separate related mother-child pairs from unrelated individuals. The mean age was 40 +/- 4 years for the mothers and about 12 +/- 4 years for the children. After adapter ligation was performed with NEBNext reagents, the libraries were sequenced on an Illumina HiSeq 2000 with 100+100 nt paired-end reads. To prevent cross-contamination, the mother and child libraries were prepared one month apart and sequenced in separate runs. For each donor, between about 450,000 and 2,300,000 distinct TCR beta clonotypes were identified. Naive TCR beta clonotypes were estimated from low-frequency clonotypes matched to each donor's FACS-determined naive share, without sorting.

The clonotype originates from a woman aged 40 to 50 in good health. Sequenced input: blood.

The base sequence is TGTGCCAGCAGCTTAGCGGGGCCAGGGGTTGGTGGCTACACCTTC. Its coded protein is CASSLAGPGVGGYTF. The chain was built from TRBV7-2 and TRBJ1-2; matching of 6 bases hints at TRBD1 as the D gene. CDR1 and CDR2 (SGHTA, FQGNSA) derive from the germline V gene. Taken from cysteine to phenylalanine, the CDR3 has 15 residues. Only the CDR3 region is kept as DNA, spanning 45 bases read in frame from base 1. The V and J ends are trimmed by 0 bases and 7 bases, leaving 15 bases between them.